Below, one TCR beta chain is given with its context. CDR3 length: 13 amino acids. Germline-derived CDR1 and CDR2 are MGHRA and YSYEKL. Between the trimmed V and J ends, which lost 1 base and 2 bases, there was a span of 5 bases. The data derive from a study of blood T cell repertoires in COVID-19. Study-wide context: COVID-19 samples collected from the United States, Italy and Spain covered acute and convalescent phases.

In the authors' methods: It was from reference gene primer amplification that nucleated cell counts were estimated. The protocol was immunoSEQ multiplex PCR, while the TCRdb copy is restricted to in-frame clones and leaves out a portion. V and J calls and clone size are as listed in that table; D and trimming were resolved from the DNA. This sample has hundreds of thousands of clones; 85% to 90% occur once, and the top ten carry 7.5% to 9.5%. Specimen: peripheral blood. The rearrangement uses TRBV4-1 and TRBJ1-2, with D uncertain. The receptor comes from a woman in her forties or fifties with COVID-19, enrolled during active disease. The CDR3 DNA reads TGCGCCAGCAGCCAAGTCGTAAACTATGGCTACACCTTC. Amino acid sequence: CASSQVVNYGYTF.